The rows below give T cell receptor beta chains drawn from one sample of a study of OX40 agonist ivuxolimab in advanced cancers. Data came from immunoSEQ multiplex PCR; TCRdb stores just in-frame clones and leaves some out. In the table there are tens of thousands of clones, around 89% of which are singletons. The sample was CD4+ or CD8+ T cells sorted from blood, taken in a trial of the OX40 agonist ivuxolimab. The source is an adult with an advanced solid tumor such as melanoma, head and neck, liver or kidney cancer. The conserved cysteine and the conserved F or W are not part of the CDR3 here.

>TRBV28|TRBJ2-1
ASSLWLAGVENEQF
>TRBV25-1|TRBJ2-1
ASSESAEWGEQF
>TRBV10-3|TRBJ1-5
AIGQDSNQPQH
>TRBV6-1|TRBJ2-7
ASRPGDRGLYEQY
>TRBV19|TRBJ2-7
ASSTPGLAYEQY
>TRBV5-4|TRBJ2-7
ASSLLAGGFPEQY
>TRBV5-4|TRBJ2-7
ASSLWGSPDEQY
>TRBV30|TRBJ2-7
AWTGGYEQY
>TRBV11-2|TRBJ2-7
ASSLVGGGSSYEQY
>TRBV27|TRBJ2-6
ASSLVLAGHSGANVLT
>TRBV6-1|TRBJ1-6
ASSEKRWYNSPLH
>TRBV11-3|TRBJ2-3
ASRGASSDTQY
>TRBV25-1|TRBJ2-7
ASSVGGRGEQY
>TRBV5-4|TRBJ2-7
ASSSGQGYEQY
>TRBV10-1|TRBJ2-3
ASSLAGVPDTQY
>TRBV11-2|TRBJ2-7
ASSPTSTGLIGY
>TRBV27|TRBJ2-2
ASSIVLAGELF
>TRBV9|TRBJ2-7
ASSVVGNPEQY
>TRBV19|TRBJ2-1
ASSPWVGGAGLEQF
>TRBV4-1|TRBJ1-1
ASSQKNRGITEAF